Listed below are T cell receptor beta chains from one sample, sequenced in a study of PD-L1 blockade in urothelial cancer. Sequencing used immunoSEQ multiplex PCR; TCRdb keeps in-frame clones, though not all of them. This repertoire shows roughly 40,000 clones, 75% to 95% found once; its top ten account for approximately 7.9%. Material: PBMCs, obtained around atezolizumab (anti-PD-L1) treatment. The source of these receptors is a man between 65 and 85 years old with urothelial cancer. The conserved cysteine and the conserved F or W are not part of the CDR3 here. Not every row has a clone size; where given, it reads once, few, many or a size class.

v_call: TRBV7-6
j_call: TRBJ2-3
clone_size: -
cdr3_aa: ASSLGSAFSTDTQY

v_call: TRBV4-2
j_call: TRBJ2-2
clone_size: once
cdr3_aa: ASSQDLGTTAGELF

v_call: TRBV11-1
j_call: TRBJ2-5
clone_size: -
cdr3_aa: ASSVPGLAGETQY

v_call: TRBV5-1
j_call: TRBJ2-1
clone_size: -
cdr3_aa: ASSLQASYNEQF

v_call: TRBV10-3
j_call: TRBJ2-1
clone_size: once
cdr3_aa: AISALPASEQF

v_call: TRBV29-1
j_call: TRBJ2-3
clone_size: -
cdr3_aa: SVSGLTDTQY

v_call: TRBV6-1
j_call: TRBJ1-5
clone_size: -
cdr3_aa: ASSRQGAHQPQH

v_call: TRBV5-6
j_call: TRBJ2-1
clone_size: -
cdr3_aa: ASSKTSDSSYNEQF

v_call: TRBV5-1
j_call: TRBJ2-1
clone_size: once
cdr3_aa: ASSRTQPEQF

v_call: TRBV4-2
j_call: TRBJ2-1
clone_size: -
cdr3_aa: ASSQDSQTRRFLSYNEQF

v_call: TRBV28
j_call: TRBJ1-3
clone_size: -
cdr3_aa: ASSSPRQERNTIY

v_call: TRBV7-9
j_call: TRBJ2-5
clone_size: -
cdr3_aa: ASSLAQETQY

v_call: TRBV2
j_call: TRBJ2-1
clone_size: few
cdr3_aa: ASSADRGNEQF

v_call: TRBV5-1
j_call: TRBJ1-2
clone_size: -
cdr3_aa: ASTSGGTNYGYT

v_call: TRBV27
j_call: TRBJ2-1
clone_size: -
cdr3_aa: ASSPQGSGRGEQF

v_call: TRBV4-2
j_call: TRBJ2-1
clone_size: -
cdr3_aa: ASSVGTSEYNEQF

v_call: TRBV5-6
j_call: TRBJ2-2
clone_size: -
cdr3_aa: ASSGRGLAGSVRTGELF

v_call: TRBV6-1
j_call: TRBJ2-7
clone_size: -
cdr3_aa: ASIQVTGLGEQY

v_call: TRBV2
j_call: TRBJ2-5
clone_size: -
cdr3_aa: ASRSTGQETQY

v_call: TRBV6-6
j_call: TRBJ2-2
clone_size: -
cdr3_aa: ASTLTGTANTGELF

v_call: TRBV9
j_call: TRBJ2-2
clone_size: once
cdr3_aa: ASSMAHNTGELF

v_call: TRBV10-3
j_call: TRBJ2-7
clone_size: -
cdr3_aa: AISPGQGPYEQY

v_call: TRBV29-1
j_call: TRBJ2-3
clone_size: -
cdr3_aa: SGGQGRADTQY

v_call: TRBV19
j_call: TRBJ2-1
clone_size: -
cdr3_aa: ASRGTAYNEQF

v_call: TRBV21-1
j_call: TRBJ2-7
clone_size: -
cdr3_aa: ASAPPQGLAGGGYEQY

v_call: TRBV2
j_call: TRBJ2-7
clone_size: -
cdr3_aa: ASSEDRREQY

v_call: TRBV7-9
j_call: TRBJ2-2
clone_size: -
cdr3_aa: ASRPSGSNTGELF

v_call: TRBV7-8
j_call: TRBJ2-7
clone_size: -
cdr3_aa: ASSFWTSGKGSYEQY

v_call: TRBV7-6
j_call: TRBJ1-5
clone_size: -
cdr3_aa: ASSRTPSGFGNQPQH

v_call: TRBV6-5
j_call: TRBJ1-6
clone_size: -
cdr3_aa: ASSYSTDSPLH

v_call: TRBV9
j_call: TRBJ1-2
clone_size: -
cdr3_aa: ASSPLDRHNYGYT

v_call: TRBV28
j_call: TRBJ1-2
clone_size: few
cdr3_aa: ASQQNGYT

v_call: TRBV5-6
j_call: TRBJ2-3
clone_size: -
cdr3_aa: ASSLVTGGAYITDTQY

v_call: TRBV7-3
j_call: TRBJ1-3
clone_size: -
cdr3_aa: ASSLFGTGNTIY

v_call: TRBV13
j_call: TRBJ2-1
clone_size: -
cdr3_aa: ASSLFTASRPF

v_call: TRBV5-1
j_call: TRBJ2-3
clone_size: few
cdr3_aa: ASRSTGGPTDTQY

v_call: TRBV2
j_call: TRBJ1-1
clone_size: few
cdr3_aa: ASKGQMNTEAF

v_call: TRBV7-8
j_call: TRBJ2-5
clone_size: -
cdr3_aa: ASSTEDSQETQY

v_call: TRBV5-1
j_call: TRBJ2-5
clone_size: -
cdr3_aa: ASSLAIGQGSETQY

v_call: TRBV30
j_call: TRBJ1-1
clone_size: large
cdr3_aa: AWSARENTEAF

v_call: TRBV27
j_call: TRBJ2-3
clone_size: -
cdr3_aa: ASSLSGSTDTQY

v_call: TRBV5-1
j_call: TRBJ2-1
clone_size: -
cdr3_aa: ASSLKGGSSYNEQF

v_call: TRBV19
j_call: TRBJ2-1
clone_size: -
cdr3_aa: ASSMVTRSNSEQF

v_call: TRBV19
j_call: TRBJ1-2
clone_size: few
cdr3_aa: ASSISGANYGYT

v_call: TRBV2
j_call: TRBJ1-3
clone_size: -
cdr3_aa: AGSFSSGNTIY

v_call: TRBV9
j_call: TRBJ2-7
clone_size: -
cdr3_aa: ASSVAPRTSGTYEQY

v_call: TRBV2
j_call: TRBJ1-1
clone_size: -
cdr3_aa: ASSRQGGPEAF

v_call: TRBV5-1
j_call: TRBJ2-7
clone_size: -
cdr3_aa: ASSSGTGNYEQY

v_call: TRBV28
j_call: TRBJ1-5
clone_size: -
cdr3_aa: ASSLWRNGNQPQH

v_call: TRBV5-5
j_call: TRBJ2-1
clone_size: -
cdr3_aa: ASSRGLASNNEQF

v_call: TRBV7-6
j_call: TRBJ2-7
clone_size: -
cdr3_aa: ASSLVSGLGEQY

v_call: TRBV2
j_call: TRBJ1-5
clone_size: -
cdr3_aa: ASRRDRGEQPQH

v_call: TRBV2
j_call: TRBJ2-7
clone_size: -
cdr3_aa: ASSELLPGSSYEQY

v_call: TRBV20-1
j_call: TRBJ2-5
clone_size: -
cdr3_aa: SVERGETQY

v_call: TRBV19
j_call: TRBJ1-1
clone_size: -
cdr3_aa: ASRGQGSTEAF

v_call: TRBV28
j_call: TRBJ1-2
clone_size: once
cdr3_aa: ASSSGSQVDYGYT

v_call: TRBV5-1
j_call: TRBJ2-3
clone_size: -
cdr3_aa: ASSLVASGRASTDTQY

v_call: TRBV9
j_call: TRBJ2-1
clone_size: once
cdr3_aa: ASSVSLAGDNEQF

v_call: TRBV6-1
j_call: TRBJ2-2
clone_size: once
cdr3_aa: ASSETRLGGELF

v_call: TRBV30
j_call: TRBJ2-1
clone_size: -
cdr3_aa: AWTLLAGPSYNEQF